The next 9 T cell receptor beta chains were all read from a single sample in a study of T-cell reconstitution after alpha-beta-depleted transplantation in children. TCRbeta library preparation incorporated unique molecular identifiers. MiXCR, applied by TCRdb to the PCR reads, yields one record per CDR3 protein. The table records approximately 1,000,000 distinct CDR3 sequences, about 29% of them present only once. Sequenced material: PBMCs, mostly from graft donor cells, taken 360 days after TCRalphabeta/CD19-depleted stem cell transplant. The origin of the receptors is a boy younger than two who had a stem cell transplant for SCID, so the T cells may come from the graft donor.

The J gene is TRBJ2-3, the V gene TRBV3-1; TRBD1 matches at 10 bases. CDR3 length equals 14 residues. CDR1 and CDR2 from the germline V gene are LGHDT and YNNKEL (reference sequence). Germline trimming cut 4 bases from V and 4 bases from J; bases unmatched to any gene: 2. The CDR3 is CASSRTGGPDTQYF. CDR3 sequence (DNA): TGTGCCAGCAGCCGGACAGGGGGACCAGATACGCAGTATTTT.

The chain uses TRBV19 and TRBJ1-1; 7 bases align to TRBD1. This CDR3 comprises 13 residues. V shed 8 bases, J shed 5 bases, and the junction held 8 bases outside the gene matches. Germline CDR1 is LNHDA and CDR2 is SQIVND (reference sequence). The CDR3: CASHRQGGTEAFF. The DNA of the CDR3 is TGTGCCAGTCACCGACAGGGAGGGACTGAAGCTTTCTTT.

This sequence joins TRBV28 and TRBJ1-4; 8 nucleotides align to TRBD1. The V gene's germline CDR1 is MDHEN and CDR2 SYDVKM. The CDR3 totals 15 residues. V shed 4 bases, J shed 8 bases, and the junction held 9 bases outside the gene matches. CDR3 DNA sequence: TGTGCCAGCAGTTCCCGGACAGGGCTGCGGGAAAAACTGTTTTTT. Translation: CASSSRTGLREKLFF.

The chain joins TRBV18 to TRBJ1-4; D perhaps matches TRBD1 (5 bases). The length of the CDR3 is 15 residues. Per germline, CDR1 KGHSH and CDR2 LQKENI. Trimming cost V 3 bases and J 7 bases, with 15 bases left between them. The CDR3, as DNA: TGTGCCAGCTCACCCCTCGGGGCTTCCAGTGAAAAACTGTTTTTT. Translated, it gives CASSPLGASSEKLFF.

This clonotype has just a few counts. CDR3 DNA sequence: TGCATCATACGGGGGGCCACCTACAATGAGCAGTTCTTC. This sequence encodes CIIRGATYNEQFF. This chain connects TRBV29-1 to TRBJ2-1; D might be TRBD2 (7 bases). The CDR3 consists of 13 residues. Per germline, CDR1 SQVTM and CDR2 ANQGSEA.

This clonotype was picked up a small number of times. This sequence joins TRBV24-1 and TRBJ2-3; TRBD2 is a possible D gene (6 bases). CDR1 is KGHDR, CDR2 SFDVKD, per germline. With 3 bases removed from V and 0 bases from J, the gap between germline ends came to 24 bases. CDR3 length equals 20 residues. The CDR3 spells CATSDPLGASDEISTDTQYF. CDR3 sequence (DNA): TGTGCCACCAGTGATCCACTCGGGGCTAGCGACGAGATTAGCACAGATACGCAGTATTTT.

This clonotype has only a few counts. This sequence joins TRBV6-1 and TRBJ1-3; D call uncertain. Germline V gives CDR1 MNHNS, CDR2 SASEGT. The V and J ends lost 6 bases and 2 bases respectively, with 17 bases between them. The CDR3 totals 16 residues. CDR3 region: CASRSTRTVAGNTIYF. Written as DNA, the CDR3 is TGTGCCAGCAGATCCACTAGGACCGTGGCTGGAAACACCATATATTTT.

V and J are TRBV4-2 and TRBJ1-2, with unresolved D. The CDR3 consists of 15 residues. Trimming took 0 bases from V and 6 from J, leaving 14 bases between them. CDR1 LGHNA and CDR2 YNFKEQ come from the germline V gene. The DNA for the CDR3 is TGTGCCAGCAGCCAAGAAGGCAGATCCCGCGATGGCTACACCTTC. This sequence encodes CASSQEGRSRDGYTF.

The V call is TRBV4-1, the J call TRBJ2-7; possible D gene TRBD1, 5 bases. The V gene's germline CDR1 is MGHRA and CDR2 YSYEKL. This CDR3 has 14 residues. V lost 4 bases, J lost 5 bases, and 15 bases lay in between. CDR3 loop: CASSPFRAFNEQYF. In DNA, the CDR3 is TGCGCCAGCAGCCCCTTCAGGGCGTTCAACGAGCAGTACTTC.